Shown below are 12 T cell receptor beta chains from a single sample sequenced in a study of cytomegalovirus exposure and HLA in healthy donors. Primers: 60 Vbeta forward and 13 Jbeta reverse. Clones were read by immunoSEQ multiplex PCR, and TCRdb kept only the in-frame ones, dropping some. The sample comprises roughly 130,000 clones, over 60% of which are singletons, and 5.5% to 7.5% rests with the top ten. The sample comprised PBMCs. These receptors were collected from a woman aged 55 to 70 in good health and CMV-seronegative.

This clone was seen more than once but under ten times. The chain has TRBV6-5 and TRBJ1-1; a weak D match, TRBD1 (5 bases). The CDR3 is 13 residues long. Deletions cut 11 bases from V and 0 bases from J, with 13 bases between. In germline, CDR1 is MNHEY, CDR2 SVGAGI. CDR3 in amino acids: CACWTLMNTEAFF. The CDR3 DNA reads TGTGCCTGTTGGACACTCATGAACACTGAAGCTTTCTTT.

The J gene is TRBJ2-1, the V gene TRBV9, with a weak D call TRBD1 (6 bases). The germline V and J ends were trimmed by 0 bases and 9 bases, with 13 bases remaining between them. Germline CDR1 SGDLS, CDR2 YYNGEE. The CDR3 has 14 residues. The CDR3 region has the DNA TGTGCCAGCAGCGTAGAATGGGGGCCAAGTGAGCAGTTCTTC. This encodes CASSVEWGPSEQFF.

A few counts support this clone. This rearrangement joins TRBV6-6 to TRBJ2-7, with a weak D call TRBD1 (5 bases). CDR3 size: 12 residues. The germline CDR1 and CDR2 sequences are MNHNY and SVGAGI (reference sequence). Deletions cut 6 bases from V and 3 bases from J, with 9 bases between. CDR3 DNA sequence: TGTGCCAGCAGCAGGGTGATCTACGAGCAGTACTTC. Its protein is CASSRVIYEQYF.

J is TRBJ1-2 and V is TRBV29-1, with D perhaps matching TRBD1 (5 bases). The CDR3 extends over 13 amino acids. V shed 6 bases and J shed 6 bases, with 17 bases lying between them. The germline V gene encodes CDR1 SQVTM and CDR2 ANQGSEA. CDR3 region: CSVPSRVGNGYTF. The CDR3 bases are TGCAGCGTCCCCTCCAGGGTAGGGAATGGCTACACCTTC.

The genes are TRBV6-5 and TRBJ1-2; 7 bases match TRBD1. Trimming cost V 4 bases and J 2 bases; bases outside gene matches: 4. The CDR3 consists of 14 residues. Germline CDR1 MNHEY, CDR2 SVGAGI. As DNA, the CDR3 is TGTGCCAGCAGTTCTGGGGGACAGAACTATGGCTACACCTTC. Its translation: CASSSGGQNYGYTF.

V gene TRBV6-5 combines with J gene TRBJ2-7, with D possibly matching TRBD2 (5 bases). The CDR3 runs to 14 residues. Germline V lookup: CDR1 MNHEY, CDR2 SVGAGI. Trimming removed 4 bases at V and 2 bases at J, with 12 bases between. CDR3 protein: CASSSGDGTYEQYF. CDR3 nucleotides: TGTGCCAGCAGTTCCGGAGACGGGACCTACGAGCAGTACTTC.

There are a few counts of this clone. The V gene is TRBV19, the J gene TRBJ2-1; 7 bases match TRBD2. The V gene end was trimmed by 3 bases and the J gene end by 7 bases; junction bases not matched to a gene: 3. The CDR3 loop spans 13 amino acids. Germline CDR1 and CDR2: LNHDA and SQIVND (reference sequence). The CDR3 DNA sequence: TGTGCCAGTAGTATGGGGGGAGGGAATGAGCAGTTCTTC. The encoded protein is CASSMGGGNEQFF.

The chain combines TRBV5-1 with TRBJ2-5; 7 positions agree with TRBD2. Germline values: CDR1 SGHRS, CDR2 YFSETQ. The V gene end was trimmed by 4 bases and the J gene end by 2 bases; junction bases not matched to a gene: 8. This CDR3 has 15 amino acids. CDR3 DNA: TGCGCCAGCAGCAAATGGGAGGGTCGGCAAGAGACCCAGTACTTC. This encodes CASSKWEGRQETQYF.

The J gene is TRBJ2-7, the V gene TRBV5-8; D gene unclear. Trimming cost V 5 bases and J 0 bases, with 12 bases left between them. CDR3 length equals 14 residues. The V gene's germline CDR1 is SGHTS and CDR2 YDEGEE. This CDR3 is CASRSRRSSYEQYF. Written as DNA, the CDR3 is TGTGCCAGCAGATCTAGACGGAGCTCCTACGAGCAGTACTTC.

The chain joins TRBV9 to TRBJ2-3; 10 nucleotides match TRBD2. V lost 2 bases and J lost 3; bases outside the gene matches: 3. The CDR3 consists of 15 residues. In germline, CDR1 is SGDLS, CDR2 YYNGEE. The chain's CDR3 is CASSVSGRRTDTQYF. The CDR3 nucleotides are TGTGCCAGCAGCGTTAGCGGGAGGAGGACAGATACGCAGTATTTT.

V and J are TRBV15 and TRBJ2-7; weak D call: TRBD2 (6 bases). The CDR3 extends over 13 amino acids. V dropped 3 bases and J dropped 7 bases, with 13 bases sitting between them. The germline gives CDR1 LNHNV, CDR2 YYDKDF (reference sequence). This CDR3 reads CATSRGLQVEQYF. The DNA for the CDR3 is TGTGCCACCAGCAGGGGACTCCAGGTTGAGCAGTACTTC.

The chain couples TRBV11-3 to TRBJ2-1; D may be TRBD1 (6 bases). Trimming left V 0 bases short and J 1 base short, with 13 bases between. This CDR3 is built from 17 residues. Germline V gives CDR1 SGHNT, CDR2 YENEEA. DNA of the CDR3: TGTGCCAGCAGCTTAGAAGGGGGTCATAGATCCTACAATGAGCAGTTCTTC. It specifies CASSLEGGHRSYNEQFF.